This entry lists 19 T cell receptor beta chains sequenced from one sample in a study of regulatory T cells in long-lasting Graves disease. The authors built TCR beta libraries using iRepertoire HTBI primers and Arm-PCR of CDR3 regions. MiXCR was run by TCRdb on the multiplex PCR reads, yielding one entry per CDR3 protein. The repertoire holds 300,000 to 400,000 distinct CDR3 sequences, with around 20% as singletons. Time point in this sample: persistent/refractory GD, antithyroid drugs over 5 years with positive TRAb. From PBMCs, RNA was extracted and then used to make the TCR library. The material was peripheral blood mononuclear cells (PBMCs), obtained when the disease was refractory, from a patient treated with antithyroid drugs. These receptors all stem from a female donor with Graves disease.

The chain uses TRBV4-3 and TRBJ2-7; D is ambiguous. The CDR3 runs 14 residues. Germline values: CDR1 LGHNA, CDR2 YSLEER. The germline V and J ends were trimmed by 0 bases and 7 bases, with 13 bases remaining between them. This CDR3 is CASSQESIVGEQYF. The DNA of the CDR3 is TGCGCCAGCAGCCAAGAATCCATAGTGGGGGAGCAGTACTTC.

This chain uses TRBV7-2 with TRBJ2-6; 9 bases match TRBD1. The CDR3 consists of 19 residues. With V trimmed by 6 bases and J by 2 bases, 14 bases remained unmatched. Germline V lookup: CDR1 SGHTA, CDR2 FQGNSA. CDR3 in DNA: TGTGCCAGCAGACCAGGACAGGGGCTTTGGGGGGCTGGGGCCAACGTCCTGACTTTC. Its protein product is CASRPGQGLWGAGANVLTF.

Many counts were recorded for this clonotype. The chain uses TRBV6-2 or TRBV6-3 and TRBJ1-2; tentatively, D is TRBD1 (5 bases). CDR3 length equals 13 residues. The germline V gene encodes CDR1 MNHEY and CDR2 SVGEGT. Trimming took 5 bases from V and 4 from J, leaving 11 bases between them. CDR3 residues: CASSDGGTYGYTF. For the CDR3, the DNA is TGTGCCAGCAGTGATGGAGGGACCTATGGCTACACCTTC.

At least ten counts were recorded for this clonotype. CDR3 nucleotides: TGTGCCAGCAGGGCAGAGCATCTCTCCACTGAAGCTTTCTTT. Translated, it gives CASRAEHLSTEAFF. The chain carries TRBV6-1 and TRBJ1-1; D gene uncertain. The V and J ends lost 6 bases and 4 bases respectively, with 15 bases between them. CDR3 length: 14 amino acids. Germline CDR1 is MNHNS and CDR2 is SASEGT.

This clonotype has at least ten counts. This chain uses TRBV28 with TRBJ2-7; D remains unclear. CDR1 and CDR2 from the germline V gene are MDHEN and SYDVKM. Between the trimmed V and J ends, which lost 1 base and 6 bases, there was a span of 7 bases. The CDR3 contains 12 residues. In nucleotides, the CDR3 is TGTGCCAGCAGTTTATATCCGCTCGAGCAGTACTTC. Amino acid sequence: CASSLYPLEQYF.

The chain employs TRBV19 and TRBJ2-2, with a possible D match to TRBD1 (6 bases). This CDR3 spans 16 amino acids. The ends were cut back, 2 bases at V and 5 bases at J, with 15 bases in the middle. Germline CDR1 LNHDA, CDR2 SQIVND (reference sequence). The CDR3 DNA is TGTGCCAGTAGTATACAGGCAGGGGAGTTAACCGGGGAGCTGTTTTTT. Translating gives CASSIQAGELTGELFF.

This clonotype has more than one count but fewer than ten. The chain links TRBV3-1 to TRBJ2-2; no firm D call. CDR3 length: 15 amino acids. Germline CDR1 reads LGHDT; CDR2 reads YNNKEL (reference sequence). V lost 0 bases, J lost 0 bases, and 5 bases lay in between. Written as DNA, the CDR3 is TGTGCCAGCAGCCAAGAGCTAGCGAACACCGGGGAGCTGTTTTTT. This sequence encodes CASSQELANTGELFF.

This clonotype was seen at least ten times. The rearrangement uses TRBV5-8 and TRBJ1-1; the D is unclear. The germline V gene has CDR1 SGHTS and CDR2 YDEGEE. CDR3 size: 11 residues. Trimming left V 3 bases short and J 11 bases short, with 11 bases between. CDR3 in DNA: TGTGCCAGCAGCTCCACAGCCTGGGCTTTCTTT. Translating gives CASSSTAWAFF.

A few counts support this clonotype. The rearrangement links TRBV12-3 or TRBV12-4 to TRBJ2-7, with 7 nucleotides matching TRBD1. Germline trimming cut 3 bases from V and 2 bases from J; bases unmatched to any gene: 7. CDR3 size: 15 residues. CDR3 bases: TGTGCCAGCAGTTTTGGGGTGAGGGGGCCCTACGAGCAGTACTTC. Its translation: CASSFGVRGPYEQYF.

This clonotype has just one count. A much larger clone lies a single base off, so this may be a read error. The CDR3 end shows no conserved phenylalanine or tryptophan, and so a read error is likely. The chain uses TRBV7-2 and TRBJ2-5; the D gene is possibly TRBD2 (7 bases). The V end was cut by 1 base, the J end by 1 base, with 13 bases between. Germline V CDR1 and CDR2: SGHTA, FQGNSA. This CDR3 contains 16 residues. In DNA form, the CDR3 reads TGTGCCAGCAGCTTAGTAGGGGGGGGAACCCAAGAGACCCAGTACCTC. Amino acid sequence: CASSLVGGGTQETQYL.

There are many counts of this clonotype. This sequence joins TRBV5-6 and TRBJ1-1, with no clear D. This CDR3 has 16 residues. Germline V gene lookup returns CDR1 SGHDT and CDR2 YYEEEE. V was cut by 4 bases and J by 0 bases, with 16 bases left in between. CDR3 sequence (DNA): TGTGCCAGCAGCCTCGCGGGGAGGCGGATGAACACTGAAGCTTTCTTT. It encodes CASSLAGRRMNTEAFF.

This clonotype was seen repeatedly, ten times or more. The chain combines TRBV30 with TRBJ1-1, with 9 positions matching TRBD1. This CDR3 region has 15 residues. Unmatched junction bases numbered 7, after V lost 2 bases and J lost 3 bases. Germline V gene lookup returns CDR1 GTSNPN and CDR2 SVGIG (reference sequence). As DNA, the CDR3 is TGTGCCTGGAGTTTCCCGACAGGGGGGCACACTGAAGCTTTCTTT. It translates to CAWSFPTGGHTEAFF.

This clonotype was observed at least ten times. V gene TRBV2 combines with J gene TRBJ1-2, with 7 bases lining up with TRBD1. Per germline, CDR1 SNHLY and CDR2 FYNNEI. J was trimmed by 3 bases and V by 6 bases; bases with no gene match: 13. This CDR3 region has 16 residues. CDR3 sequence (DNA): TGTGCCAGCAGCATGGAATCCCCGGGACAGTACTATGGCTACACCTTC. Its protein is CASSMESPGQYYGYTF.

This clonotype has only a few counts. The chain links TRBV20-1 to TRBJ2-2, with unresolved D. CDR3 size: 11 residues. Deletions cut 7 bases from V and 4 bases from J, with 7 bases between. Germline lookup yields CDR1 DFQATT and CDR2 SNEGSKA (reference sequence). The CDR3 spells CSVKGTGELFF. The CDR3 DNA is TGCAGTGTTAAGGGCACCGGGGAGCTGTTTTTT.

The sample holds a few counts of this clonotype. The chain has TRBV3-1 and TRBJ2-2, with TRBD1 matching 9 bases. Germline V gene lookup returns CDR1 LGHDT and CDR2 YNNKEL (reference sequence). The CDR3 length is 15 residues. The V and J ends lost 4 bases and 5 bases, in that order; junction bases with no gene match: 5. The CDR3 sequence is CASSRRTGVTGELFF. As DNA, the CDR3 is TGTGCCAGCAGCCGGAGGACAGGGGTAACCGGGGAGCTGTTTTTT.

Ten or more counts support this clonotype. The chain links TRBV6-1 to TRBJ1-5, with TRBD1 matching over 7 bases. Germline values: CDR1 MNHNS, CDR2 SASEGT. This CDR3 is built from 14 residues. V was clipped by 2 bases and J by 10 bases; unmatched bases: 8. The CDR3 protein is CASSESGRGQPQHF. The CDR3 DNA follows: TGTGCCAGCAGTGAATCGGGAAGGGGGCAACCCCAGCATTTT.

The chain is built from TRBV4-1 and TRBJ1-6; 7 nucleotides match TRBD1. CDR3 length equals 16 residues. Per germline, CDR1 MGHRA and CDR2 YSYEKL. J gave up 9 bases and V 1 base, and 9 bases lay outside the gene matches. The CDR3 spells CASSQGTGQDSSPLHF. The CDR3 DNA reads as TGCGCCAGCAGCCAAGGGACCGGACAGGATTCTTCACCCCTCCACTTT.

This clonotype was counted many times. The chain couples TRBV11-2 to TRBJ2-5, with TRBD2 matching over 12 bases. Germline CDR1 SGHAT, CDR2 FQNNGV. The V and J ends lost 7 bases and 2 bases, in that order; junction bases with no gene match: 5. CDR3 length: 15 amino acids. The CDR3 nucleotides read TGTGCCAGCACCCTGGGACTAGCGGGTCAAGAGACCCAGTACTTC. This encodes CASTLGLAGQETQYF.

This clonotype was counted between two and nine times. Its ends do not fully match the called genes, so a read error is possible. The genes are TRBV4-3 and TRBJ2-5; a possible D gene is TRBD2 (7 bases). Per the germline V gene, CDR1 is LGHNA and CDR2 is YSLEER. The CDR3 is 16 residues long. Here the CDR3 reads CASSQGGGGAGESQYF. The CDR3 coding sequence is TGCGCCAGCAGCCAAGGGGGAGGGGGGGCAGGAGAGTCCCAGTACTTC.